A selection of T cell receptor beta chains follows, all from one sample in a study of T cells in Graves' hyperthyroidism and ophthalmopathy. TCRdb used MiXCR to reprocess the multiplex PCR reads, holding one entry per CDR3 protein. Of a few hundred thousand distinct CDR3 sequences listed, approximately 17% are singletons. The sample was blood. These TCRs come from a man aged 18 to 29 with Graves' ophthalmopathy. Each CDR3 is given with its conserved first and last residue. The D gene is left open where the match is weak. Rows may omit the clone size; those that give it use once, few, many or a size class.

CDR3 | DNA | J | size | D | V
CASSSPDQYQETQYF | TGTGCCAGCAGCTCCCCTGACCAATACCAAGAGACCCAGTACTTC | TRBJ2-5 | many | - | TRBV7-9
CASRLSTGGLGNTEAFF | TGTGCCAGCAGACTATCCACAGGGGGCTTGGGGAACACTGAAGCTTTCTTT | TRBJ1-1 | many | TRBD1 | TRBV27
CSASGGYGYTF | TGCAGTGCTAGCGGGGGCTATGGCTACACCTTC | TRBJ1-2 | many | - | TRBV20-1
CASSQIGGQGAGNTEAFF | TGCGCCAGCAGCCAGATTGGGGGACAGGGGGCCGGGAACACTGAAGCTTTCTTT | TRBJ1-1 | few | TRBD1 | TRBV5-1
CASTPRNKGDSPLHF | TGTGCCAGTACCCCTCGTAACAAGGGGGACTCACCCCTCCACTTT | TRBJ1-6 | - | - | TRBV19
CASTGTTAGYTF | TGTGCCAGCACGGGGACTACGGCTGGCTACACCTTC | TRBJ1-2 | - | - | TRBV25-1
CASSNRPGMNTEAFF | TGTGCCAGCAGCAACAGGCCCGGGATGAACACTGAAGCTTTCTTT | TRBJ1-1 | once | - | TRBV27
CASSATRASGGALFSSYNEQFF | TGTGCCAGCAGCGCCACCCGGGCTAGCGGGGGGGCCCTTTTTAGCTCCTACAATGAGCAGTTCTTC | TRBJ2-1 | - | TRBD2 | TRBV7-9
CSVGETGRNYGYTF | TGCAGCGTAGGGGAGACAGGGAGGAACTATGGCTACACCTTC | TRBJ1-2 | few | TRBD1 | TRBV29-1
CASSTQSSGANVLTF | TGTGCCAGCAGTACCCAGTCTTCTGGGGCCAACGTCCTGACTTTC | TRBJ2-6 | many | - | TRBV6-1
CASSLVGQSYEQYF | TGTGCCAGCAGCTTAGTCGGCCAGTCCTACGAGCAGTACTTC | TRBJ2-7 | many | - | TRBV7-9
CASSLEGQYNSPLHF | TGCGCCAGCAGCTTGGAGGGACAGTATAATTCACCCCTCCACTTT | TRBJ1-6 | many | TRBD1 | TRBV5-1
CAVKEGDNEQFF | TGTGCCGTCAAGGAGGGGGATAATGAGCAGTTCTTC | TRBJ2-1 | - | - | TRBV10-3
CASRPHMDNSPLHF | TGTGCCAGCAGGCCCCACATGGATAATTCACCCCTCCACTTT | TRBJ1-6 | - | - | TRBV9
CASSPITGVPWGYTF | TGTGCCAGCAGTCCAATTACAGGGGTGCCTTGGGGCTACACCTTC | TRBJ1-2 | many | TRBD1 | TRBV7-9
CSAAGGLLSNEQFF | TGCAGTGCAGCGGGGGGCTTACTTAGCAATGAGCAGTTCTTC | TRBJ2-1 | - | TRBD2 | TRBV20-1
CASSQDRGGHGYTF | TGTGCCAGCAGCCAAGATAGGGGGGGCCATGGCTACACCTTC | TRBJ1-2 | many | - | TRBV3-1
CTSSVEIGNGYTF | TGTACCAGCAGTGTTGAGATAGGTAATGGCTACACCTTC | TRBJ1-2 | - | - | TRBV2
CASSIQGRGWTDTQYF | TGTGCCAGCAGTATACAGGGGCGGGGGTGGACAGATACGCAGTATTTT | TRBJ2-3 | - | - | TRBV12-3/TRBV12-4
CASSLGLADTDTQYF | TGTGCCAGCAGTTTAGGGCTAGCGGACACAGATACGCAGTATTTT | TRBJ2-3 | few | TRBD2 | TRBV27
CASTFEGGDTEAFF | TGTGCCAGCACTTTTGAAGGCGGGGACACTGAAGCTTTCTTT | TRBJ1-1 | many | - | TRBV12-3/TRBV12-4
CASSLDRNCEQYF | TGTGCCAGCAGCTTGGACAGGAACTGCGAGCAGTACTTC | TRBJ2-7 | - | - | TRBV5-6
CASRPPGALNSPLHF | TGTGCCAGCAGGCCCCCGGGGGCGCTTAATTCACCCCTCCACTTT | TRBJ1-6 | many | - | TRBV27
CASSLVTIQADTQYF | TGTGCCAGCAGCTTAGTGACTATCCAGGCAGATACGCAGTATTTT | TRBJ2-3 | - | - | TRBV7-8
CASSLSGGGNNNEQFF | TGCGCCAGCAGCTTGAGCGGGGGGGGCAACAACAATGAGCAGTTCTTC | TRBJ2-1 | - | TRBD2 | TRBV5-1
CASSSGLERETQYF | TGTGCCAGCAGCTCCGGACTAGAAAGAGAGACCCAGTACTTC | TRBJ2-5 | many | TRBD2 | TRBV11-2